These 10 T cell receptor beta chains came from one sample sequenced in a study of cytomegalovirus exposure and HLA in healthy donors. The PCR employed 60 Vbeta primers together with 13 Jbeta primers. Libraries were prepared by immunoSEQ multiplex PCR; TCRdb keeps only in-frame clonotypes and omits some of them. This sample carries some 120,000 clones, about 80% of them seen once, and the ten largest clones take about 3.5%. Sequencing used PBMCs. These receptors were taken from a man aged 25 to 45 in good health and CMV-seronegative.

The rearrangement links TRBV2 to TRBJ1-1; D might be TRBD1 (5 bases). Germline assignment: CDR1 SNHLY and CDR2 FYNNEI. The CDR3 has 12 amino acids. Trimming pared 7 bases from V and 9 bases from J, leaving 15 bases between. CDR3 sequence reads: CASTPGRGKAFF. CDR3 DNA sequence: TGTGCCAGCACCCCCGGTAGGGGAAAAGCTTTCTTT.

This clone occurred once. The J gene is TRBJ1-2, the V gene TRBV11-2, with 10 bases lining up with TRBD1. Per germline, CDR1 SGHAT and CDR2 FQNNGV. The CDR3 loop spans 17 amino acids. After removal of 0 bases from V and 4 bases from J, the junction contained 8 bases not matched to a gene. Written as DNA, the CDR3 is TGTGCCAGCAGCTTAGAACCGGGACAGGGGCATTTCTATGGCTACACCTTC. Protein product: CASSLEPGQGHFYGYTF. Full variable domain (remainder filled in from reference TRBV11-2 and TRBJ1-2): EAGVAQSPRYKIIEKRQSVAFWCNPISGHATLYWYQQILGQGPKLLIQFQNNGVVDDSQLPKDRFSAERLKGVDSTLKIQPAKLEDSAVYLCASSLEPGQGHFYGYTFGSGTRLTVV.

The chain links TRBV27 to TRBJ2-1; D may be TRBD2 (5 bases). CDR1 MNHEY and CDR2 SMNVEV come from the germline V gene (reference sequence). The CDR3 contains 12 residues. V lost 2 bases and J lost 8, with 7 bases in between. The CDR3 here is CASSLRGDEQFF. The CDR3 nucleotides read TGTGCCAGCAGTTTACGGGGAGATGAGCAGTTCTTC.

The chain joins TRBV5-6 to TRBJ1-6; no firm D call. The V end lost 4 bases, the J end lost 5 bases, and 13 bases lay between the germline ends. Germline V CDR1 and CDR2: SGHDT, YYEEEE. The CDR3 has 15 amino acids. The CDR3 is CASSPRRNDNSPLHF. For the CDR3, the DNA is TGTGCCAGCAGCCCACGGAGGAATGATAATTCACCCCTCCACTTT. Variable domain in full (rest from reference TRBV5-6 and TRBJ1-6): DAGVTQSPTHLIKTRGQQVTLRCSPKSGHDTVSWYQQALGQGPQFIFQYYEEEERQRGNFPDRFSGHQFPNYSSELNVNALLLGDSALYLCASSPRRNDNSPLHFGNGTRLTVT.

The chain carries TRBV5-1 and TRBJ2-2; 8 bases are a match to TRBD1. This CDR3 comprises 15 residues. Losses at the gene ends were 5 bases for V and 5 bases for J; bases not matched to a gene: 8. Germline V lookup: CDR1 SGHRS, CDR2 YFSETQ. The CDR3 nucleotides read TGCGCCAGCAGGCGTAGGGACAGGCAAACCGGGGAGCTGTTTTTT. This codes for CASRRRDRQTGELFF.

This clone appeared once. The V and J genes are TRBV6-1 and TRBJ1-4; possibly TRBD1 for D (5 bases). The CDR3 runs 14 residues. Germline loops: CDR1 MNHNS, CDR2 SASEGT. V lost 0 bases, J lost 10 bases, and 12 bases lay in between. CDR3 amino acids: CASSEAGRGGKLFF. CDR3 coding DNA: TGTGCCAGCAGTGAAGCGGGGAGGGGCGGAAAACTGTTTTTT.

The V and J genes are TRBV30 and TRBJ1-2, with a possible D match to TRBD1 (6 bases). Trimming took off 3 bases at V and 3 bases at J, with 17 bases between the two ends. The CDR3 has 15 residues. The germline V gene encodes CDR1 GTSNPN and CDR2 SVGIG (reference sequence). The DNA for the CDR3 is TGTGCCTGGAGACAGGGTGATTTTTCATACTATGGCTACACCTTC. Translated: CAWRQGDFSYYGYTF.

This clone has a handful of counts. The chain couples TRBV5-1 to TRBJ2-5, with D perhaps matching TRBD1 (7 bases). Matching the DNA end better, TRBJ2-7 makes the J call doubtful. Germline CDR1 and CDR2: SGHRS and YFSETQ. The CDR3 has 15 residues. The CDR3 is CASSLDGGGTYEQYF. The DNA for the CDR3 is TGCGCCAGCAGCCTGGACGGAGGGGGCACTTACGAGCAGTACTTC.

This clone has a handful of counts. The chain recombines TRBV28 with TRBJ1-5, with a tentative D call TRBD1 (5 bases). Germline lookup yields CDR1 MDHEN and CDR2 SYDVKM. The CDR3 extends over 17 amino acids. Trimming pared 4 bases from V and 5 bases from J, leaving 21 bases between. The CDR3 bases are TGTGCCAGCAGTTCCTCGTTTAGGGCCAGGGATGATCAGCCCCAGCATTTT. It translates to CASSSSFRARDDQPQHF.

The chain carries TRBV5-4 and TRBJ2-1, with D perhaps TRBD2 (5 bases). The CDR3 consists of 16 residues. Germline-derived CDR1 and CDR2 are SGHNT and YYREEE (reference sequence). Trimming removed 0 bases from V and 0 bases from J, with 10 bases in between. As DNA, the CDR3 is TGTGCCAGCAGCTTGGTACGGGGAGCCTCCTACAATGAGCAGTTCTTC. Translation gives CASSLVRGASYNEQFF.